This T cell receptor (beta chain) was captured by sequencing in a study of PD-L1 blockade in urothelial cancer. Study summary: The researchers analyzed blood 3 weeks (second dose) and 6 weeks after treatment start. Among blood samples, the median T cell count was some 140,000.

Time point indicated: pretreatment peripheral blood. Trimming cost V 10 bases and J 4 bases; bases outside gene matches: 6. The CDR3 is 12 amino acids. The germline V gene has CDR1 MNHEY and CDR2 SMNVEV (reference sequence). Turning to this clone: Its antigen is as yet unknown.

Measured with immunoSEQ multiplex PCR; TCRdb has only the in-frame clones, and not every one. In the table there are about 95,000 clones, 80% to 90% of which are singletons. Study-level points and caveats: Tumor-associated blood clones were expanded more by durable-benefit patients at 3 weeks.

The sequences come from PBMCs, collected around atezolizumab (anti-PD-L1) treatment. The V and J genes are TRBV27 and TRBJ1-2; 7 nucleotides align to TRBD1. The source is a man in his 60s with urothelial cancer. CDR3 sequence: CATRQGAYGYTF. The CDR3 nucleotides are TGTGCCACCCGACAGGGAGCCTATGGCTACACCTTC.